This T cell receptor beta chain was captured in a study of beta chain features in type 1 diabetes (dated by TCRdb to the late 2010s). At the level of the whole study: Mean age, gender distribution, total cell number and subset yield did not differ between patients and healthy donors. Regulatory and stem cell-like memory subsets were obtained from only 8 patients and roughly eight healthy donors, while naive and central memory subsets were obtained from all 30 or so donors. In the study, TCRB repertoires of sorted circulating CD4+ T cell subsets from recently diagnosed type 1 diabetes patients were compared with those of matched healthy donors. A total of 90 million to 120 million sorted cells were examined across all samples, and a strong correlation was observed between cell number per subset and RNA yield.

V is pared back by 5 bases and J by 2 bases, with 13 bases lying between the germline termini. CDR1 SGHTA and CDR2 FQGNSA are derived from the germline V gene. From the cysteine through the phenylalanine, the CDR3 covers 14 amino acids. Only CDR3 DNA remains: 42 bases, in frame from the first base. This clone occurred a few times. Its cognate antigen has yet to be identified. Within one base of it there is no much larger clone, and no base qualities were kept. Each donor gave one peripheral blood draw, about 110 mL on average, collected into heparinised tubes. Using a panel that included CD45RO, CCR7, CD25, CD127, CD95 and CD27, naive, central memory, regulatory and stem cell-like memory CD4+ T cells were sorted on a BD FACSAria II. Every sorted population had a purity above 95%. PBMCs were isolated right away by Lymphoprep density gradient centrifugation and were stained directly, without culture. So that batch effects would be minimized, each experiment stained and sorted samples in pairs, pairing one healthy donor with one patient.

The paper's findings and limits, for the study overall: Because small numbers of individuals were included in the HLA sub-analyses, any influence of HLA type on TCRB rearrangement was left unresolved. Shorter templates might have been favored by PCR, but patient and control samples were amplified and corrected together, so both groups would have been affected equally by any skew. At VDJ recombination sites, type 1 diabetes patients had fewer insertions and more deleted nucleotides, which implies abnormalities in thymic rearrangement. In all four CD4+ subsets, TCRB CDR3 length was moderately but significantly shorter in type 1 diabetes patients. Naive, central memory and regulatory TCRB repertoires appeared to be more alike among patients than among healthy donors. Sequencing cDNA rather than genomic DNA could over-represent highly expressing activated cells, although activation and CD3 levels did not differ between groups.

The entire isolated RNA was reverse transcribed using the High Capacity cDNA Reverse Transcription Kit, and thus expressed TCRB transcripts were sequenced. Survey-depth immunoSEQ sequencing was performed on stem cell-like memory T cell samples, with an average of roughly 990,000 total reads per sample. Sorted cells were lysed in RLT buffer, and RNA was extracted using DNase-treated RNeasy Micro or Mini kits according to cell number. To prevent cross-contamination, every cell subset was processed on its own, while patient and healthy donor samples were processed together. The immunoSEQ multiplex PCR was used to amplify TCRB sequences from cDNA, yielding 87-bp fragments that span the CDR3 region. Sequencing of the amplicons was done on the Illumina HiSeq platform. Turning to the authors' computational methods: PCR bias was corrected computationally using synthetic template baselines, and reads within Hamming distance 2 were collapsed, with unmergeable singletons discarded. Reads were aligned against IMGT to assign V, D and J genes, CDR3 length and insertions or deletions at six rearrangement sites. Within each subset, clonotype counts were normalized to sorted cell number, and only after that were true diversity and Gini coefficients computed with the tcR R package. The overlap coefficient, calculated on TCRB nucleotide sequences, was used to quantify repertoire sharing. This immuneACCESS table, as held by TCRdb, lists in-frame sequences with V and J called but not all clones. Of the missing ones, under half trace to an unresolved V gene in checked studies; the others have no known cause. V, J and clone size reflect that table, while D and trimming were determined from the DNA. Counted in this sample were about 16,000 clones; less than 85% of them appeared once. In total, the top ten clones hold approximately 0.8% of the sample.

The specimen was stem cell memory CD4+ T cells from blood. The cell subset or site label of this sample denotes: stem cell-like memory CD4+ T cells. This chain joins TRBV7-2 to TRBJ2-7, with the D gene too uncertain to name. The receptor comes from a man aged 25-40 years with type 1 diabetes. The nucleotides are TGTGCCAGCAGCCCATACTTGCTAGCCTACGAGCAGTACTTC. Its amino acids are CASSPYLLAYEQYF.